Sequencing of this TCR beta chain was carried out in a study of cytomegalovirus exposure and HLA in healthy donors. Background on the study: Earlier, 150 million to 200 million T cells were analyzed, and 117 million unique TCR beta sequences were found among them. Study-level results: The listing of 150 to 200 TCR beta chains classed them as cytomegalovirus-associated.

V shed 0 bases and J 4 bases; nucleotides not matched to a gene: 4. Germline assignment: CDR1 SGHRS and CDR2 YFSETQ. The CDR3 consists of 15 residues. The primer mix had 60 Vbeta and 13 Jbeta primers. The data were produced by immunoSEQ multiplex PCR, yet TCRdb's version contains in-frame clones alone and is incomplete. The data show about 140,000 clones, 78% seen once. With respect to this clone: The antigen is undetermined.

The TCR sequence derives from a female donor in good health and CMV-seronegative. This sequence joins TRBV5-1 and TRBJ1-3; TRBD1 matches at 7 bases. What was sequenced was PBMCs. The CDR3: CASSLVTGYGNTIYF. CDR3 nucleotides: TGCGCCAGCAGCTTGGTGACAGGGTACGGAAACACCATATATTTT.